A single sample is the source of the 9 T cell receptor beta chains below, sequenced in a study of blood T cell repertoires in COVID-19. Clones were sequenced by immunoSEQ multiplex PCR, and TCRdb holds only the in-frame ones, with some missing. The sample comprises 200,000 to 300,000 clones, 83% of which are singletons, and around 5.5% rests with the top ten. The sequencing input was peripheral blood. The receptor set was obtained from a human donor in a cohort sampled during active COVID-19.

The CDR3: CASSLEERRTDTQYF. CDR3 nucleotides: TGTGCCAGCAGCTTAGAAGAGCGGCGAACAGATACGCAGTATTTT. The chain recombines TRBV7-8 with TRBJ2-3; D may be TRBD2 (5 bases). Trimming cost V 1 base and J 3 bases, with 11 bases left between them. Germline CDR1 reads SGHVS; CDR2 reads FQNEAQ. The CDR3 has 15 residues.

The rearrangement uses TRBV5-4 and TRBJ2-1, with 13 bases identical to TRBD2. CDR1 SGHNT and CDR2 YYREEE come from the germline V gene (reference sequence). CDR3 length: 16 amino acids. The V segment lost 4 bases and the J segment 4 bases; nucleotides outside the gene matches: 5. CDR3 in DNA: TGTGCCAGCAGCCCCGGGACTAGCGGGGATTACAATGAGCAGTTCTTC. Translation gives CASSPGTSGDYNEQFF.

V usage is TRBV6-1 and J usage is TRBJ1-6; D perhaps matches TRBD1 (5 bases). Germline V gene data show CDR1 as MNHNS and CDR2 as SASEGT. V lost 0 bases and J 4 bases, leaving 13 bases between the germline ends. CDR3 length: 17 residues. The CDR3 DNA reads as TGTGCCAGCAGTGAAGCAGGGGTAAGGGGATATAATTCACCCCTCCACTTT. Encoded protein: CASSEAGVRGYNSPLHF.

This clone was observed once. V and J are TRBV6-5 and TRBJ2-1; 9 bases agree with TRBD1. The CDR3 is 15 amino acids. V was pared by 0 bases and J by 7 bases, with 4 bases of the junction left unmatched. From germline, CDR1 is MNHEY and CDR2 SVGAGI. CDR3 in DNA: TGTGCCAGCAGTTACTCGGGACAGGGTTGGAATGAGCAGTTCTTC. The encoded protein is CASSYSGQGWNEQFF.

This clone was observed a handful of times. The chain uses TRBV5-1 and TRBJ2-5; D gene unclear. This CDR3 spans 16 amino acids. Looked up from germline, CDR1 is SGHRS and CDR2 is YFSETQ. Trimming took off 0 bases at V and 1 base at J, with 13 bases between the two ends. CDR3 sequence reads: CASSLVATSLQETQYF. The DNA of the CDR3 is TGCGCCAGCAGCTTGGTTGCTACCTCTCTCCAAGAGACCCAGTACTTC.

This clone appeared a single time. V and J are TRBV18 and TRBJ2-1, with no clear D. From germline, CDR1 is KGHSH and CDR2 LQKENI. This CDR3 is 12 amino acids long. V was pared by 8 bases and J by 5 bases, with 10 bases between. CDR3 sequence reads: CASTRVDNEQFF. DNA of the CDR3: TGTGCCAGCACCCGGGTAGACAATGAGCAGTTCTTC.

This clone has more than one count but fewer than ten. The rearrangement uses TRBV11-2 and TRBJ2-5, with D maybe TRBD2 (5 bases). Germline V gives CDR1 SGHAT, CDR2 FQNNGV. V was clipped by 3 bases and J by 5 bases, with 16 bases between them. CDR3 size: 15 residues. The CDR3 DNA sequence: TGTGCCAGCAGCTTCAATCGGGGAAAGGAGGAGACCCAGTACTTC. Amino acids: CASSFNRGKEETQYF.

The table lists this clone with a count of one. The rearrangement uses TRBV5-1 and TRBJ1-2; TRBD1 agrees at 8 bases. The CDR3 runs to 14 residues. V was clipped by 0 bases and J by 4 bases; unmatched bases: 2. The germline V gene encodes CDR1 SGHRS and CDR2 YFSETQ. The CDR3 DNA is TGCGCCAGCAGCTTGGAGGGACAGGTCTATGGCTACACCTTC. Translating gives CASSLEGQVYGYTF. The full variable domain, with the rest looked up from reference TRBV5-1 and TRBJ1-2, is KAGVTQTPRYLIKTRGQQVTLSCSPISGHRSVSWYQQTPGQGLQFLFEYFSETQRNKGNFPGRFSGRQFSNSRSEMNVSTLELGDSALYLCASSLEGQVYGYTFGSGTRLTVV.

V gene TRBV19 combines with J gene TRBJ1-4; unclear D gene. Germline lookup yields CDR1 LNHDA and CDR2 SQIVND (reference sequence). CDR3 length: 11 amino acids. The V end was cut by 6 bases, the J end by 8 bases, with 7 bases between. This CDR3 reads CASSLREKLFF. CDR3 nucleotides: TGTGCCAGTAGCCTGAGGGAAAAACTGTTTTTT.